These 32 T cell receptor beta chains were sequenced from one sample in a study of blood T cell repertoires in COVID-19. This table comes from immunoSEQ multiplex PCR, and its TCRdb copy is limited to in-frame clones, with some not included. This table has approximately 130,000 clones, around nine tenths appearing once. Input material: peripheral blood. Receptors originate from a woman between 50 and 59 years old with acute or convalescent COVID-19.

The chain combines TRBV7-9 with TRBJ1-3; TRBD1 is a possible D gene (5 bases). V gave up 3 bases and J gave up 0 bases, with 9 bases separating them. The CDR3 sequence is 15 residues long. Germline-derived CDR1 and CDR2 are SEHNR and FQNEAQ (reference sequence). The CDR3 reads CASSLGRVSGNTIYF. CDR3 in DNA: TGTGCCAGCAGCTTGGGGCGTGTCTCTGGAAACACCATATATTTT.

The chain recombines TRBV4-1 with TRBJ2-2, with TRBD2 matching over 13 bases. J lost 3 bases, V lost 0 bases, and 4 bases had no gene match. CDR1 and CDR2 (germline): MGHRA, YSYEKL. The CDR3 totals 18 residues. The CDR3 sequence is CASSQEGLAGVYTGELFF. The CDR3 region has the DNA TGCGCCAGCAGCCAAGAAGGACTAGCGGGAGTTTACACCGGGGAGCTGTTTTTT.

This rearrangement joins TRBV10-3 to TRBJ1-1, with TRBD1 as a possible D gene (5 bases). V shed 3 bases and J shed 7 bases, with 18 bases lying between them. The CDR3 totals 15 residues. CDR1 and CDR2 (germline): ENHRY, SYGVKD. CDR3 sequence: CAISDTTETQGEAFF. Here the CDR3 DNA reads TGTGCCATCAGTGATACTACAGAGACCCAGGGTGAAGCTTTCTTT.

In regard to this clone: The junction and the germline gene differ at one end; a read error may be behind it. The chain couples TRBV10-2 to TRBJ2-7, with 12 nucleotides matching TRBD2. This CDR3 is built from 17 residues. The germline CDR1 and CDR2 sequences are WSHSY and SAAADI. The CDR3 here is CASSDLSTSGRSSEQYF. CDR3 in DNA: TGCGCCAGCAGTGATCTTTCGACTAGCGGGAGATCCTCCGAGCAGTACTTC.

The genes are TRBV5-1 and TRBJ1-2, with 9 bases lining up with TRBD1. CDR1 is SGHRS and CDR2 is YFSETQ in the germline V gene. This CDR3 spans 15 amino acids. V shed 2 bases and J 7 bases; nucleotides not matched to a gene: 9. The CDR3 sequence is CASSLFIQGAAGYTF. In nucleotides, the CDR3 is TGCGCCAGCAGCTTATTTATACAGGGGGCGGCTGGCTACACCTTC.

In its sample, this clone was seen once. J is TRBJ2-7 and V is TRBV11-2; 8 bases agree with TRBD2. This CDR3 has 14 amino acids. CDR1 and CDR2 (germline): SGHAT, FQNNGV. J gave up 5 bases and V 5 bases, and 8 bases lay outside the gene matches. The CDR3: CASSQSGSWHEQYF. The CDR3 bases are TGTGCCAGCAGCCAAAGCGGGAGTTGGCACGAGCAGTACTTC.

This clone was found a few times. The chain recombines TRBV10-2 with TRBJ1-3; D remains unclear. There are 15 residues in the CDR3. The ends were cut back, 10 bases at V and 4 bases at J, with 20 bases in the middle. Germline lookup yields CDR1 WSHSY and CDR2 SAAADI. The DNA of the CDR3 is TGCGCCACCGAAGCCCCCGAGGGAACGGGAAACACCATATATTTT. Translating gives CATEAPEGTGNTIYF.

This clone occurred once. DNA for the CDR3: TGCGCCAGCAGCTCGGAACAGGGTGGGGTAAAACTGTTTTTT. Protein product: CASSSEQGGVKLFF. This sequence joins TRBV5-1 and TRBJ1-4; D may be TRBD1 (6 bases). The CDR3 contains 14 residues. Trimming pared 3 bases from V and 10 bases from J, leaving 16 bases between. Germline V gene data show CDR1 as SGHRS and CDR2 as YFSETQ.

This clone was seen only a few times. The rearrangement uses TRBV5-4 and TRBJ1-2; D is uncertain. V lost 0 bases and J lost 3, with 12 bases in between. The CDR3 length is 15 residues. Germline CDR1 reads SGHNT; CDR2 reads YYREEE (reference sequence). The CDR3 loop is CASSLGRQLHYGYTF. The CDR3 DNA follows: TGTGCCAGCAGCTTGGGTAGGCAACTACACTATGGCTACACCTTC.

CDR3 protein: CASSMIRDRVGSNYGYTF. The CDR3 DNA follows: TGTGCCAGTAGTATGATCCGGGACAGGGTCGGAAGCAACTATGGCTACACCTTC. The chain recombines TRBV19 with TRBJ1-2; 9 bases fit TRBD1. The CDR3 extends over 18 amino acids. V gave up 3 bases and J gave up 2 bases; unmatched junction bases: 13. Germline V gene lookup returns CDR1 LNHDA and CDR2 SQIVND (reference sequence).

The chain carries TRBV7-6 and TRBJ2-2; possible D gene TRBD2, 6 bases. From germline, CDR1 is SGHVS and CDR2 FNYEAQ. V was cut by 5 bases and J by 8 bases, with 15 bases left in between. The CDR3 is 14 residues long. CDR3 loop: CASSLSSDEGELFF. The CDR3 coding sequence is TGTGCCAGCAGCCTATCTAGCGATGAAGGGGAGCTGTTTTTT.

This chain joins TRBV19 and TRBJ2-6, with TRBD1 as a possible D gene (5 bases). The CDR3 is made up of 15 amino acids. The germline V and J ends were trimmed by 10 bases and 3 bases, with 16 bases remaining between them. Germline CDR1 reads LNHDA; CDR2 reads SQIVND (reference sequence). In nucleotides, the CDR3 is TGTGCCACCAGGCGACAGTCTTTTGGGGCCAACGTCCTGACTTTC. Amino acids: CATRRQSFGANVLTF.

The rearrangement uses TRBV3-1 (or the pseudogene TRBV3-2) and TRBJ1-5; TRBD1 might be the D (5 bases). There are 14 residues in the CDR3. Germline assignment: CDR1 LGHDT and CDR2 YNNKEL (reference sequence). The germline V and J ends were trimmed by 1 base and 4 bases, with 8 bases remaining between them. The CDR3 spells CASSQAGWNQPQHF. The DNA of the CDR3 is TGTGCCAGCAGCCAAGCAGGGTGGAATCAGCCCCAGCATTTT.

The chain recombines TRBV19 with TRBJ2-7, with TRBD1 identical over 8 bases. The CDR3 totals 15 residues. V lost 5 bases, J lost 5 bases, and 11 bases stayed unmatched. Germline CDR1 LNHDA, CDR2 SQIVND (reference sequence). The DNA for the CDR3 is TGTGCCAGTAGTTTAACGGACAGGGACTGGGACGAGCAGTACTTC. This gives the protein CASSLTDRDWDEQYF.

This clone has only a few counts. The genes are TRBV7-2 and TRBJ2-3; 8 nucleotides align to TRBD2. CDR3 size: 16 residues. V dropped 1 base and J dropped 8; count of bases not matched to a gene: 11. The V gene's germline CDR1 is SGHTA and CDR2 FQGNSA. Here the CDR3 DNA reads TGTGCCAGCAGCTTAGAGGTAGCGGGGTCTTACGGTACGCAGTATTTT. Residues: CASSLEVAGSYGTQYF. The entire variable domain, with the rest obtained from reference TRBV7-2 and TRBJ2-3, is as follows: GAGVSQSPSNKVTEKGKDVELRCDPISGHTALYWYRQSLGQGLEFLIYFQGNSAPDKSGLPSDRFSAERTGGSVSTLTIQRTQQEDSAVYLCASSLEVAGSYGTQYFGPGTRLTVL.

This chain uses TRBV7-2 with TRBJ2-7; a weak D match, TRBD2 (6 bases). Trimming pared 1 base from V and 13 bases from J, leaving 14 bases between. CDR3 length equals 12 residues. Germline CDR1 reads SGHTA; CDR2 reads FQGNSA. The CDR3 reads CASSLGPGVSYF. CDR3 DNA: TGTGCCAGCAGCTTAGGGCCGGGGGTGTCATACTTC.

V gene TRBV12-3 or TRBV12-4 combines with J gene TRBJ2-3, with D possibly being TRBD1 (5 bases). The CDR3 contains 13 residues. Between the trimmed V and J ends, which lost 5 bases and 2 bases, there was a span of 8 bases. CDR3 in DNA: TGTGCCAGCAGTCCGACAGCCACAGATACGCAGTATTTT. Its translation is CASSPTATDTQYF.

The rearrangement links TRBV10-3 to TRBJ2-1, with TRBD1 identical over 8 bases. This CDR3 has 13 amino acids. In germline, CDR1 is ENHRY, CDR2 SYGVKD. Unmatched junction bases numbered 7, after V lost 11 bases and J lost 4 bases. DNA for the CDR3: TGTGCCGCTTGGGACAGGTTTTACAATGAGCAGTTCTTC. The encoded protein is CAAWDRFYNEQFF.

There are a few counts of this clone. The chain is built from TRBV5-1 and TRBJ1-3; D is unresolved. The CDR3 totals 13 residues. Trimming took 4 bases from V and 1 from J, leaving 6 bases between them. Germline CDR1 reads SGHRS; CDR2 reads YFSETQ. CDR3 in amino acids: CASSPQSGNTIYF. The DNA for the CDR3 is TGCGCCAGCAGCCCACAATCTGGAAACACCATATATTTT.

This chain connects TRBV18 to TRBJ2-1; 12 bases are shared with TRBD2. Germline CDR1 reads KGHSH; CDR2 reads LQKENI. The CDR3 consists of 15 residues. J lost 8 bases, V lost 3 bases, and 5 bases had no gene match. The CDR3: CASSPGLAGFDEQFF. The CDR3 DNA reads as TGTGCCAGCTCACCTGGACTAGCGGGGTTTGATGAGCAGTTCTTC.

The chain employs TRBV3-1 (or the pseudogene TRBV3-2) and TRBJ2-7, with a possible D match to TRBD2 (5 bases). Looked up from germline, CDR1 is LGHDT and CDR2 is YNNKEL (reference sequence). The CDR3 runs 14 residues. V was clipped by 1 base and J by 2 bases, with 9 bases between them. This CDR3 is CASSQAGFAYEQYF. The CDR3 nucleotides are TGTGCCAGCAGCCAAGCGGGGTTCGCCTACGAGCAGTACTTC.

This chain uses TRBV7-2 with TRBJ1-4, with 8 nucleotides matching TRBD1. This CDR3 is 14 amino acids long. V gave up 5 bases and J gave up 8 bases; unmatched junction bases: 7. Per germline, CDR1 SGHTA and CDR2 FQGNSA. CDR3 region: CASSPGQGREKLFF. The DNA for the CDR3 is TGTGCCAGCAGCCCTGGACAGGGACGCGAAAAACTGTTTTTT.

The J gene is TRBJ2-1, the V gene TRBV7-2, with D maybe TRBD2 (6 bases). V lost 3 bases, J lost 1 base, and 7 bases lay in between. This CDR3 is built from 14 residues. Germline loops: CDR1 SGHTA, CDR2 FQGNSA. CDR3 region: CASSFAGSYNEQFF. The CDR3 DNA reads as TGTGCCAGCAGCTTCGCGGGATCCTACAATGAGCAGTTCTTC.

V is TRBV19 and J is TRBJ1-3; possible D gene TRBD1, 5 bases. V lost 8 bases to trimming and J lost 0 bases, with 8 bases between them. Germline CDR1 reads LNHDA; CDR2 reads SQIVND (reference sequence). The CDR3 runs 13 residues. This CDR3 is CASHRFSGNTIYF. The CDR3 nucleotides read TGTGCCAGTCACAGGTTCTCTGGAAACACCATATATTTT.

This clone was recorded a few times. CDR3: CASSLSPNYGYTF. The CDR3 bases are TGTGCCAGCAGTTTGTCCCCAAACTATGGCTACACCTTC. The genes are TRBV27 and TRBJ1-2; D remains unclear. The V gene lost 3 bases and the J gene lost 2 bases, with 7 bases spanning the gap. The CDR3 is made up of 13 amino acids. Germline-derived CDR1 and CDR2 are MNHEY and SMNVEV (reference sequence).

The chain has TRBV11-2 and TRBJ1-2; a possible D gene is TRBD1 (6 bases). This CDR3 has 14 residues. Germline CDR1 is SGHAT and CDR2 is FQNNGV. V lost 5 bases to trimming and J lost 10 bases, with 20 bases between them. CDR3 sequence reads: CASSNPRGSRDYTF. CDR3 sequence (DNA): TGTGCCAGCAGCAATCCTAGGGGGTCCCGGGACTACACCTTC.

This clone was seen a handful of times. V gene TRBV6-2 or TRBV6-3 combines with J gene TRBJ1-1; the match to TRBD1 covers 8 bases. From germline, CDR1 is MNHEY and CDR2 SVGEGT. There are 17 residues in the CDR3. V lost 2 bases, J lost 0 bases, and 8 bases stayed unmatched. For the CDR3, the DNA is TGTGCCAGCAGTTACGCAGGGGGCGGGAGTATGAACACTGAAGCTTTCTTT. This codes for CASSYAGGGSMNTEAFF.

V gene TRBV5-4 combines with J gene TRBJ2-3; TRBD1 might be the D (6 bases). The V gene lost 5 bases and the J gene lost 1 base, with 11 bases spanning the gap. The germline CDR1 and CDR2 sequences are SGHNT and YYREEE (reference sequence). The CDR3 consists of 14 residues. This CDR3 reads CASRRGGGTDTQYF. DNA of the CDR3: TGTGCCAGCAGGCGAGGGGGAGGCACAGATACGCAGTATTTT. Combining the CDR3 with reference TRBV5-4 and TRBJ2-3 gives the whole variable domain ETGVTQSPTHLIKTRGQQVTLRCSSQSGHNTVSWYQQALGQGPQFIFQYYREEENGRGNFPPRFSGLQFPNYSSELNVNALELDDSALYLCASRRGGGTDTQYFGPGTRLTVL.

The gene calls are TRBV5-1 and TRBJ2-3; D remains ambiguous. CDR3 size: 14 residues. Germline values: CDR1 SGHRS, CDR2 YFSETQ. The V end lost 2 bases, the J end lost 2 bases, and 9 bases lay between the germline ends. CDR3 amino acids: CASSFRVDTDTQYF. Here the CDR3 DNA reads TGCGCCAGCAGCTTCCGGGTCGACACAGATACGCAGTATTTT.

This clone was seen a few times. Its ends do not fully match the called genes, so a read error is possible. V gene TRBV5-6 combines with J gene TRBJ1-1; a possible D gene is TRBD1 (6 bases). The CDR3 is 14 residues long. Germline V gene lookup returns CDR1 SGHDT and CDR2 YYEEEE. The chain's CDR3 is CASTLRQGSTEAFF. The CDR3 DNA is TGTGCCAGCACCTTGCGGCAGGGGAGTACTGAAGCTTTCTTT.

This rearrangement joins TRBV10-3 to TRBJ1-2; D gene unclear. This CDR3 has 14 amino acids. Germline CDR1 and CDR2: ENHRY and SYGVKD. Between the trimmed V and J ends, which lost 6 bases and 4 bases, there was a span of 15 bases. The CDR3 region is CAISPEGMSYGYTF. DNA of the CDR3: TGTGCCATCAGCCCCGAGGGTATGAGCTATGGCTACACCTTC.

The J gene is TRBJ2-7, the V gene TRBV11-2; 13 bases fit TRBD2. The CDR3 extends over 16 amino acids. The germline V gene encodes CDR1 SGHAT and CDR2 FQNNGV. V lost 1 base and J lost 2; bases outside the gene matches: 2. The CDR3 loop reads CASSLGGTSGTYEQYF. The CDR3 DNA reads TGTGCCAGCAGCTTAGGAGGGACTAGCGGGACCTACGAGCAGTACTTC.